This entry lists 7 T cell receptor beta chains sequenced from one sample in a study of blood T cells in healthy people across ages. A second PCR, run for roughly 7 to 11 cycles, used a sample-barcoded 5' primer plus a J-beta primer mix. TCRdb used MiXCR to reprocess the 5' RACE reads, holding one entry per CDR3 protein. This sample has about a million distinct CDR3 sequences, with about 48% found just once. Sequenced input: blood. These receptors were obtained from a man under 40 in good health.

On this clonotype: One end of the junction fails to match germline, which may point to a read error. The V call is TRBV27, the J call TRBJ2-7; D remains unclear. The CDR3 length is 13 residues. The germline V gene has CDR1 MNHEY and CDR2 SMNVEV (reference sequence). CDR3 coding DNA: TGTGCCGGCAGCCGACCGGACGGTCGCGAGCAGTACTTC. Protein product: CAGSRPDGREQYF.

The rearrangement links TRBV28 to TRBJ2-3; D remains ambiguous. V was pared by 3 bases and J by 2 bases, with 15 bases between. Germline CDR1 reads MDHEN; CDR2 reads SYDVKM. The CDR3 runs to 16 residues. The DNA of the CDR3 is TGTGCCAGCAGTTTTTTTTCGGCGCGCCTCACAGATACGCAGTATTTT. This encodes CASSFFSARLTDTQYF.

This chain connects TRBV29-1 to TRBJ2-7; the D is unclear. Germline V gene data show CDR1 as SQVTM and CDR2 as ANQGSEA. The CDR3 length is 14 residues. The V gene lost 3 bases and the J gene lost 2 bases, with 14 bases spanning the gap. The CDR3 nucleotides read TGCAGCGTTGACGGTCCAGGTGAGACCTACGAGCAGTACTTC. Amino acids: CSVDGPGETYEQYF.

This clonotype was found a few times. A read error is possible here, since a much larger clone lies one base away. The chain combines TRBV7-2 with TRBJ2-5; D is unresolved. The CDR3 runs to 13 residues. Germline CDR1 is SGHTA and CDR2 is FQGNSA. CDR3 bases: TGTGCCAGCAGCGTAGCAAGGATGGAGACCCAGTACTTC. Its translation is CASSVARMETQYF.

The chain carries TRBV20-1 and TRBJ2-3; 7 bases are a match to TRBD1. The V gene end was trimmed by 3 bases and the J gene end by 5 bases; junction bases not matched to a gene: 11. In germline, CDR1 is DFQATT, CDR2 SNEGSKA (reference sequence). The CDR3 totals 15 residues. This chain's CDR3 is CSARSINPGGDTQYF. Here the CDR3 DNA reads TGCAGTGCTAGGTCCATAAATCCAGGGGGAGATACGCAGTATTTT.

V usage is TRBV29-1 and J usage is TRBJ2-1; D possibly corresponds to TRBD2 (7 bases). CDR1 SQVTM and CDR2 ANQGSEA come from the germline V gene. Trimming shortened V by 1 base and J by 4 bases, and 14 bases separated the two germline ends. The CDR3 runs to 15 residues. The CDR3 region has the DNA TGCAGCGTTGAAGGAACGGGGGGCCCATACAATGAGCAGTTCTTC. Translation: CSVEGTGGPYNEQFF.

The gene calls are TRBV27 and TRBJ2-1; 13 positions match TRBD2. V was pared by 6 bases and J by 6 bases, with 8 bases of the junction left unmatched. CDR1 MNHEY and CDR2 SMNVEV come from the germline V gene (reference sequence). The CDR3 contains 16 residues. The chain's CDR3 is CASRRILAGGSNEQFF. CDR3 DNA sequence: TGTGCCAGCAGACGGATACTAGCGGGAGGGTCCAATGAGCAGTTCTTC.